The 31 T cell receptor beta chains listed next were all sequenced from one sample in a study of beta chain features in type 1 diabetes. Study observations and caveats: TCRB CDR3 length was moderately but significantly reduced in all four CD4+ subsets of Type 1 diabetes patients.

Antigen specificity for these receptors is unknown. As every portion of the isolated RNA was reverse transcribed, the sequencing read expressed TCRB transcripts. Generated by immunoSEQ multiplex PCR, the TCRdb table keeps only in-frame clones and is missing some. The profile shows around 250,000 clones, 24% of them singletons. Sequenced: naive CD4+ T cells from blood. The origin of the receptors is a woman under 40 with type 1 diabetes.

This chain joins TRBV11-1 and TRBJ2-7; TRBD1 is a possible D gene (5 bases). The germline V gene encodes CDR1 SGHAT and CDR2 FQDESV (reference sequence). V was cut by 2 bases and J by 3 bases, with 11 bases left in between. This CDR3 region has 14 residues. As DNA, the CDR3 is TGTGCCAGCAGCTTATCTGCAGGGAACTACGAGCAGTACTTC. It yields the protein CASSLSAGNYEQYF.

The chain carries TRBV9 and TRBJ1-1, with 7 bases identical to TRBD1. The CDR3 consists of 15 residues. J gave up 0 bases and V 4 bases, and 6 bases lay outside the gene matches. Germline V gives CDR1 SGDLS, CDR2 YYNGEE. CDR3 coding DNA: TGTGCCAGCAGCACCCAGGACAGGTTGAACACTGAAGCTTTCTTT. It yields the protein CASSTQDRLNTEAFF.

This clone came up a few times. The chain uses TRBV28 and TRBJ2-7; 7 positions agree with TRBD1. The CDR3 is 15 amino acids. In germline, CDR1 is MDHEN, CDR2 SYDVKM. The V segment lost 2 bases and the J segment 1 base; nucleotides outside the gene matches: 5. CDR3 sequence reads: CASSLGRGRSYEQYF. CDR3 bases: TGTGCCAGCAGTTTAGGTAGGGGGCGATCCTACGAGCAGTACTTC.

This clone was counted a few times. The chain uses TRBV29-1 and TRBJ1-1; maybe TRBD1 (5 bases). There are 13 residues in the CDR3. Per the germline V gene, CDR1 is SQVTM and CDR2 is ANQGSEA. Trimming removed 2 bases from V and 11 bases from J, with 18 bases in between. The CDR3 sequence: CSVERGGRERAFF. CDR3 DNA: TGCAGCGTTGAAAGGGGAGGCAGGGAAAGGGCTTTCTTT.

In its sample, this clone was seen a few times. The chain has TRBV7-9 and TRBJ1-5; 9 bases fit TRBD1. V trimming: 1 base; J trimming: 8 bases; junction bases outside the gene matches: 0. CDR1 and CDR2 (germline): SEHNR, FQNEAQ (reference sequence). This CDR3 contains 13 residues. In DNA form, the CDR3 reads TGTGCCAGCAGCTTAGGACAGGGGGAGCCCCAGCATTTT. Its translation: CASSLGQGEPQHF.

A few counts support this clone. The chain uses TRBV29-1 and TRBJ1-2; 8 positions agree with TRBD1. Germline-derived CDR1 and CDR2 are SQVTM and ANQGSEA. CDR3 length equals 14 residues. V lost 3 bases to trimming and J lost 8 bases; unmatched junction nucleotides: 11. The CDR3 DNA sequence: TGCAGCGTTGACCCGGGACAGGTAGCCAGCGGCTACACCTTC. Encoded protein: CSVDPGQVASGYTF.

This chain links TRBV7-2 with TRBJ2-2; 7 nucleotides line up with TRBD1. V dropped 1 base and J dropped 3; count of bases not matched to a gene: 2. Per the germline V gene, CDR1 is SGHTA and CDR2 is FQGNSA. This CDR3 is built from 15 residues. The CDR3 region is CASSLGQGYTGELFF. The CDR3 nucleotides read TGTGCCAGCAGCTTAGGACAGGGCTACACCGGGGAGCTGTTTTTT. The full variable domain, its missing parts supplied by reference TRBV7-2 and TRBJ2-2, is GAGVSQSPSNKVTEKGKDVELRCDPISGHTALYWYRQSLGQGLEFLIYFQGNSAPDKSGLPSDRFSAERTGGSVSTLTIQRTQQEDSAVYLCASSLGQGYTGELFFGEGSRLTVL.

The chain uses TRBV30 and TRBJ2-1; 8 bases agree with TRBD2. This CDR3 has 14 amino acids. Germline V lookup: CDR1 GTSNPN, CDR2 SVGIG (reference sequence). J was trimmed by 0 bases and V by 2 bases; bases with no gene match: 0. The CDR3 coding sequence is TGTGCCTGGAGTACTAGCGGCTCCTACAATGAGCAGTTCTTC. This encodes CAWSTSGSYNEQFF.

The chain is built from TRBV4-1 and TRBJ1-1, with D hard to call. Germline assignment: CDR1 MGHRA and CDR2 YSYEKL. This CDR3 spans 15 amino acids. V was clipped by 6 bases and J by 0 bases, with 14 bases between them. CDR3 bases: TGCGCCAGCAGGGGCACAGCCATCATGAACACTGAAGCTTTCTTT. Its translation: CASRGTAIMNTEAFF.

The chain carries TRBV7-3 and TRBJ2-1; D is unclear. Looked up from germline, CDR1 is SGHTA and CDR2 is FQGTGA. Trimming removed 2 bases at V and 0 bases at J, with 2 bases between. CDR3 length equals 13 residues. The CDR3 reads CASSLYSYNEQFF. The CDR3 coding sequence is TGTGCCAGCAGCTTATACTCCTACAATGAGCAGTTCTTC.

The chain recombines TRBV4-2 with TRBJ2-3; TRBD2 aligns across 8 bases. The germline V gene encodes CDR1 LGHNA and CDR2 YNFKEQ. The CDR3 is 15 amino acids. Unmatched junction bases numbered 9, after V lost 6 bases and J lost 4 bases. The CDR3 bases are TGTGCCAGCAGTCAGGGACCGGGAGGGTCAGATACGCAGTATTTT. Translated, it gives CASSQGPGGSDTQYF.

Worth noting for this clone: One end of the junction fails to match germline, which may point to a read error. V gene TRBV7-7 combines with J gene TRBJ2-5, with TRBD2 matching over 11 bases. Germline assignment: CDR1 SSHAT and CDR2 FNYEAQ (reference sequence). CDR3 length: 13 residues. The CDR3 sequence is CASSRTSGETQYF. Here the CDR3 DNA reads TGTGCTAGCAGCAGGACTAGCGGGGAGACCCAGTACTTC.

The CDR3 bases are TGCGCCAGCAGCTTAGGACTAGTTCAGCGGGAGCAGTACTTC. It specifies CASSLGLVQREQYF. This rearrangement joins TRBV5-1 to TRBJ2-7; the match to TRBD2 covers 7 bases. This CDR3 region has 14 residues. The V gene's germline CDR1 is SGHRS and CDR2 YFSETQ. J was trimmed by 7 bases and V by 2 bases; bases with no gene match: 9.

This chain uses TRBV4-1 with TRBJ2-1; TRBD2 aligns across 14 bases. The V gene's germline CDR1 is MGHRA and CDR2 YSYEKL. Losses at the gene ends were 4 bases for V and 6 bases for J; bases not matched to a gene: 2. The CDR3 loop spans 15 amino acids. CDR3 residues: CASSPGLAGVNEQFF. CDR3 bases: TGCGCCAGCAGCCCGGGACTAGCGGGAGTCAATGAGCAGTTCTTC.

This clone was recorded a few times. The chain carries TRBV7-2 and TRBJ2-7; a possible D gene is TRBD2 (6 bases). CDR1 is SGHTA and CDR2 is FQGNSA in the germline V gene. Trimming removed 2 bases from V and 3 bases from J, with 17 bases in between. This CDR3 is 16 amino acids long. CDR3 sequence reads: CASSLYGTGVSYEQYF. CDR3 DNA sequence: TGTGCCAGCAGCTTATACGGGACTGGGGTAAGCTACGAGCAGTACTTC.

V gene TRBV11-1 combines with J gene TRBJ1-1, with 7 bases identical to TRBD1. The germline gives CDR1 SGHAT, CDR2 FQDESV (reference sequence). Trimming removed 0 bases from V and 6 bases from J; junction bases left unmatched: 1. The CDR3 loop spans 13 amino acids. The chain's CDR3 is CASSLADRSEAFF. For the CDR3, the DNA is TGTGCCAGCAGCTTAGCGGACAGGTCTGAAGCTTTCTTT.

The sample holds a few counts of this clone. V is TRBV5-4 and J is TRBJ1-3, with 7 positions matching TRBD1. The CDR3 loop spans 16 amino acids. V trimming: 4 bases; J trimming: 0 bases; junction bases outside the gene matches: 7. CDR1 SGHNT and CDR2 YYREEE come from the germline V gene (reference sequence). This CDR3 is CASSLQGTRSGNTIYF. The DNA for the CDR3 is TGTGCCAGCAGCCTACAGGGGACCCGCTCTGGAAACACCATATATTTT.

This clone turned up a few times. In DNA form, the CDR3 reads TGTGCCTGGAGAGCGGGAGGCCACCGTAGCACAGATACGCAGTATTTT. Translated, it gives CAWRAGGHRSTDTQYF. The chain links TRBV30 to TRBJ2-3; 9 bases line up with TRBD2. Per germline, CDR1 GTSNPN and CDR2 SVGIG (reference sequence). With V trimmed by 3 bases and J by 0 bases, 7 bases remained unmatched. The CDR3 loop spans 16 amino acids.

The chain joins TRBV9 to TRBJ1-2; D may be TRBD1 (5 bases). The CDR3 has 14 amino acids. CDR1 and CDR2 from the germline V gene are SGDLS and YYNGEE. V lost 3 bases to trimming and J lost 3 bases, with 12 bases between them. CDR3 sequence: CASSGRAGHYGYTF. The CDR3 DNA follows: TGTGCCAGCAGCGGGAGGGCGGGGCACTATGGCTACACCTTC.

The rearrangement links TRBV12-2 to TRBJ1-1; the DNA was not used to check the table's D call, TRBD1. TRBV12-2 is labeled a pseudogene. This CDR3 has 15 residues. The CDR3 is CASRPKEWANTEAFF. The CDR3 DNA follows: TGTGCAAGTCGTCCCAAAGAGTGGGCGAACACTGAAGCTTTCTTT.

This clone has a handful of counts. The J gene is TRBJ2-1, the V gene TRBV19; no clear D. CDR1 and CDR2 (germline): LNHDA, SQIVND (reference sequence). This CDR3 region has 13 residues. Trimming removed 7 bases at V and 6 bases at J, with 13 bases between. The CDR3 protein is CASTQRHGNEQFF. In DNA form, the CDR3 reads TGTGCCAGTACTCAAAGACACGGCAATGAGCAGTTCTTC.

Only a few counts were recorded for this clone. The chain has TRBV7-2 and TRBJ1-1; TRBD1 agrees at 8 bases. CDR1 is SGHTA, CDR2 FQGNSA, per germline. The V and J ends lost 4 bases and 3 bases, in that order; junction bases with no gene match: 7. CDR3 length: 15 amino acids. The CDR3 DNA sequence: TGTGCCAGCAGCTCGGTCTCAGGGGGCGACACTGAAGCTTTCTTT. Translated, it gives CASSSVSGGDTEAFF.

This sequence joins TRBV18 and TRBJ1-5, with 7 bases matching TRBD1. Germline V gene data show CDR1 as KGHSH and CDR2 as LQKENI. The CDR3 is 15 residues long. The V segment lost 3 bases and the J segment 3 bases; nucleotides outside the gene matches: 5. The CDR3 loop is CASSPRTGINQPQHF. The CDR3 coding sequence is TGTGCCAGCTCACCCCGGACAGGTATCAATCAGCCCCAGCATTTT.

This clone was seen a handful of times. The gene calls are TRBV4-1 and TRBJ2-2; tentative D call: TRBD2 (5 bases). The CDR3 sequence is 13 residues long. Trimming cost V 2 bases and J 6 bases, with 7 bases left between them. CDR1 and CDR2 from the germline V gene are MGHRA and YSYEKL. The chain's CDR3 is CASSQLAAGELFF. DNA for the CDR3: TGCGCCAGCAGCCAACTAGCTGCCGGGGAGCTGTTTTTT.

Only a few counts were recorded for this clone. The chain uses TRBV29-1 and TRBJ2-7; 9 bases fit TRBD1. J was trimmed by 2 bases and V by 4 bases; bases with no gene match: 6. Germline V gene sequence: CDR1 SQVTM, CDR2 ANQGSEA. The CDR3 is 14 amino acids. CDR3 sequence reads: CSVGWDRVTYEQYF. As DNA, the CDR3 is TGCAGCGTTGGATGGGACAGGGTGACCTACGAGCAGTACTTC.

The V gene is TRBV27, the J gene TRBJ2-6, with unresolved D. Trimming took 1 base from V and 0 from J, leaving 16 bases between them. Per germline, CDR1 MNHEY and CDR2 SMNVEV (reference sequence). The CDR3 contains 19 residues. The CDR3 DNA sequence: TGTGCCAGCAGTTTATTCGCCCGCGACAAATACTCTGGGGCCAACGTCCTGACTTTC. It is translated as CASSLFARDKYSGANVLTF. Full variable domain (missing parts from reference TRBV27 and TRBJ2-6): EAQVTQNPRYLITVTGKKLTVTCSQNMNHEYMSWYRQDPGLGLRQIYYSMNVEVTDKGDVPEGYKVSRKEKRNFPLILESPSPNQTSLYFCASSLFARDKYSGANVLTFGAGSRLTVL.

J is TRBJ1-2 and V is TRBV18, with a possible D match to TRBD1 (6 bases). The CDR3 runs to 13 residues. Germline lookup yields CDR1 KGHSH and CDR2 LQKENI. V was pared by 3 bases and J by 1 base, with 6 bases between. The CDR3 is CASSPDSNYGYTF. In nucleotides, the CDR3 is TGTGCCAGCTCACCGGACAGTAACTATGGCTACACCTTC.

This clone was seen a few times. The chain employs TRBV9 and TRBJ1-2; no firm D call. Germline values: CDR1 SGDLS, CDR2 YYNGEE. Trimming shortened V by 0 bases and J by 4 bases, and 16 bases separated the two germline ends. This CDR3 is 16 amino acids long. CDR3 residues: CASSVDPSERGYGYTF. The CDR3 nucleotides are TGTGCCAGCAGCGTAGATCCCTCAGAGCGGGGCTATGGCTACACCTTC.

The chain recombines TRBV29-1 with TRBJ2-7; weak D call: TRBD2 (5 bases). This CDR3 has 14 amino acids. The V gene lost 4 bases and the J gene lost 4 bases, with 17 bases spanning the gap. The germline gives CDR1 SQVTM, CDR2 ANQGSEA. CDR3 region: CSVGILGPPYEQYF. The CDR3 nucleotides are TGCAGCGTTGGAATACTAGGTCCTCCGTACGAGCAGTACTTC.

The chain combines TRBV18 with TRBJ2-1; D perhaps matches TRBD2 (5 bases). From germline, CDR1 is KGHSH and CDR2 LQKENI. The CDR3 is 18 residues long. The V end was cut by 2 bases, the J end by 0 bases, with 17 bases between. The CDR3 reads CASSPTGIRGSSYNEQFF. The CDR3 DNA reads TGTGCCAGCTCACCAACCGGGATTCGAGGGAGCTCCTACAATGAGCAGTTCTTC.

In its sample, this clone was seen a few times. The rearrangement joins TRBV5-1 to TRBJ2-1, with 10 bases identical to TRBD2. Germline V gene data show CDR1 as SGHRS and CDR2 as YFSETQ. CDR3 length: 15 residues. Trimming took 2 bases from V and 2 from J; bases not matched to a gene: 1. The CDR3 loop reads CASSLAGGTYNEQFF. The CDR3 nucleotides read TGCGCCAGCAGCTTAGCGGGAGGGACCTACAATGAGCAGTTCTTC.